This T cell receptor beta chain was found in a study of T cell responses to AZD1222 COVID-19 vaccine. Across the study: Pooled samples include second doses given at about 4 or 12 weeks. Broader study findings: Repertoires were collected only later (after the peak T cell response had occurred). Seropositive status at baseline applied to only five or six AZD1222 recipients.

In germline, CDR1 is SGHDN, CDR2 FVKESK. The CDR3 runs to 16 residues. V lost 4 bases and J 0 bases, leaving 15 bases between the germline ends. Repertoires were generated with immunoSEQ multiplex PCR, while TCRdb's copy carries only in-frame clones and drops some. Of 200,000 or so clones in the sample, around 92% were seen once. Of note for this clone: Its antigen is not identified.

The genes are TRBV14 and TRBJ1-1; D may be TRBD1 (6 bases). The input for sequencing was peripheral blood, taken on day 0 of AZD1222 vaccination. The receptor's source is an adult in good health. CDR3 sequence reads: CASSRDIQGMNTEAFF. The DNA of the CDR3 is TGTGCCAGCAGCCGGGACATACAGGGCATGAACACTGAAGCTTTCTTT. The full variable domain, in which reference TRBV14 and TRBJ1-1 provide the parts outside the CDR3, is EAGVTQFPSHSVIEKGQTVTLRCDPISGHDNLYWYRRVMGKEIKFLLHFVKESKQDESGMPNNRFLAERTGGTYSTLKVQPAELEDSGVYFCASSRDIQGMNTEAFFGQGTRLTVV.